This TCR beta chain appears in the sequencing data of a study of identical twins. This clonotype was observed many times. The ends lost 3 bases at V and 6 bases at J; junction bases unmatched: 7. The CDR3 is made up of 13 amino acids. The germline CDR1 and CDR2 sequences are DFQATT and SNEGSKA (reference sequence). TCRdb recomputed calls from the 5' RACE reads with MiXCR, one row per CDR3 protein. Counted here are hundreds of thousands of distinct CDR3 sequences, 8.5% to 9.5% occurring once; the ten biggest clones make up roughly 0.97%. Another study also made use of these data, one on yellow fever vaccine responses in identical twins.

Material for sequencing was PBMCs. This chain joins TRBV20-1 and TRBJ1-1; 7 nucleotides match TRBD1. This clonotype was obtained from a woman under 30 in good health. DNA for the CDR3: TGCAGTGCTAGGGGAGGGGGCGACGCTGAAGCTTTCTTT. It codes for CSARGGGDAEAFF.